The 12 T cell receptor beta chains in this list originate from one sample, sequenced in a study of blood T cell repertoires in COVID-19. Assay used: immunoSEQ multiplex PCR; TCRdb lists only in-frame clones, some missing. The sample shows fewer than 400,000 clones, around nine tenths of them seen only once. The sequencing input was PBMCs or T cells enriched from blood (not recorded which). The receptors come from a woman aged 45-59 years who had recovered from COVID-19.

The V and J genes are TRBV27 and TRBJ1-2; 7 bases are a match to TRBD1. Losses at the gene ends were 4 bases for V and 2 bases for J; bases not matched to a gene: 4. The CDR3 length is 14 residues. The germline V gene encodes CDR1 MNHEY and CDR2 SMNVEV (reference sequence). CDR3 bases: TGTGCCAGCAGTTCGGGACAGAGGAACTATGGCTACACCTTC. It is translated as CASSSGQRNYGYTF.

This chain links TRBV24-1 with TRBJ2-3, with a tentative D call TRBD2 (6 bases). This CDR3 region has 13 residues. CDR1 is KGHDR, CDR2 SFDVKD, per germline. V was cut by 9 bases and J by 1 base, with 10 bases left in between. The CDR3 DNA sequence: TGTGCCACCCGGGCTAGCGGCACAGATACGCAGTATTTT. Its protein product is CATRASGTDTQYF.

This chain links TRBV18 with TRBJ1-5, with D unclear. Germline V lookup: CDR1 KGHSH, CDR2 LQKENI. CDR3 length: 13 amino acids. Trimming cost V 3 bases and J 11 bases, with 14 bases left between them. This chain's CDR3 is CASSPRDQESQHF. The CDR3 DNA sequence: TGTGCCAGCTCACCGAGGGATCAGGAATCCCAGCATTTT.

V gene TRBV20-1 combines with J gene TRBJ2-1; no clear D gene. The V gene's germline CDR1 is DFQATT and CDR2 SNEGSKA (reference sequence). Trimming took off 3 bases at V and 0 bases at J, with 12 bases between the two ends. This CDR3 is built from 15 residues. The CDR3 protein is CSASAFGGSYNEQFF. The CDR3 region has the DNA TGCAGTGCTAGTGCATTCGGCGGCTCCTACAATGAGCAGTTCTTC.

The gene calls are TRBV18 and TRBJ1-5; the D gene is possibly TRBD1 (5 bases). The germline V gene encodes CDR1 KGHSH and CDR2 LQKENI. The CDR3 loop spans 14 amino acids. V gave up 6 bases and J gave up 5 bases, with 14 bases separating them. The CDR3 spells CASSAGGRYQPQHF. The CDR3 coding sequence is TGTGCCAGCTCCGCGGGGGGGAGGTATCAGCCCCAGCATTTT.

The DNA of the CDR3 is TGTGCCAGCAGCCATGTGGGCTGGTCAGATACGCAGTATTTT. Amino acids: CASSHVGWSDTQYF. This chain links TRBV14 with TRBJ2-3; the D is unclear. The V gene's germline CDR1 is SGHDN and CDR2 FVKESK. Trimming pared 3 bases from V and 4 bases from J, leaving 11 bases between. The CDR3 has 14 amino acids.

The chain is built from TRBV4-1 and TRBJ2-5, with 7 bases fitting TRBD2. This CDR3 region has 17 residues. CDR1 is MGHRA and CDR2 is YSYEKL in the germline V gene. The trim removed 1 base at V and 1 base at J, leaving 9 bases unmatched. CDR3 protein: CASSQVGASGLQETQYF. CDR3 in DNA: TGCGCCAGCAGCCAAGTCGGGGCTAGCGGACTCCAAGAGACCCAGTACTTC.

V gene TRBV9 combines with J gene TRBJ1-2; TRBD1 might be the D (5 bases). Trimming left V 2 bases short and J 5 bases short, with 10 bases between. The germline gives CDR1 SGDLS, CDR2 YYNGEE. The CDR3 totals 13 residues. The chain's CDR3 is CASSVATGYGYTF. The CDR3 DNA follows: TGTGCCAGCAGCGTTGCTACAGGTTATGGCTACACCTTC.

J is TRBJ1-2 and V is TRBV19; 7 bases are a match to TRBD1. In germline, CDR1 is LNHDA, CDR2 SQIVND (reference sequence). The CDR3 is 12 amino acids. V was pared by 6 bases and J by 4 bases, with 2 bases of the junction left unmatched. CDR3 DNA: TGTGCCAGTAGCGACAGGGCCTATGGCTACACCTTC. Translated: CASSDRAYGYTF.

Notes on this clone: The junction shows a germline mismatch at one end, possibly a read error. The chain uses TRBV5-1 and TRBJ1-2; no firm D call. Germline V gene data show CDR1 as SGHRS and CDR2 as YFSETQ. The CDR3 sequence is 13 residues long. For the CDR3, the DNA is TGCGCCAGCACCTTGGCGGGAGACTATGGCTACACCTTC. Encoded protein: CASTLAGDYGYTF. Combining the CDR3 with reference TRBV5-1 and TRBJ1-2 gives the whole variable domain KAGVTQTPRYLIKTRGQQVTLSCSPISGHRSVSWYQQTPGQGLQFLFEYFSETQRNKGNFPGRFSGRQFSNSRSEMNVSTLELGDSALYLCASTLAGDYGYTFGSGTRLTVV.

CDR3 coding DNA: TGTGCCAGCTCTACTCTAGGACAGGGAGTAACTGAAGCTTTCTTT. It codes for CASSTLGQGVTEAFF. The chain couples TRBV18 to TRBJ1-1; 8 positions agree with TRBD1. Germline CDR1 reads KGHSH; CDR2 reads LQKENI. This CDR3 has 15 amino acids. Germline trimming cut 6 bases from V and 5 bases from J; bases unmatched to any gene: 11.

CDR3 loop: CASSQDSGLEKLFF. The CDR3, as DNA: TGTGCCAGCAGCCAGGACAGTGGCCTCGAAAAACTGTTTTTT. The genes are TRBV7-9 and TRBJ1-4, with a tentative D call TRBD1 (6 bases). This CDR3 contains 14 residues. V dropped 5 bases and J dropped 8 bases, with 15 bases sitting between them. In germline, CDR1 is SEHNR, CDR2 FQNEAQ (reference sequence).